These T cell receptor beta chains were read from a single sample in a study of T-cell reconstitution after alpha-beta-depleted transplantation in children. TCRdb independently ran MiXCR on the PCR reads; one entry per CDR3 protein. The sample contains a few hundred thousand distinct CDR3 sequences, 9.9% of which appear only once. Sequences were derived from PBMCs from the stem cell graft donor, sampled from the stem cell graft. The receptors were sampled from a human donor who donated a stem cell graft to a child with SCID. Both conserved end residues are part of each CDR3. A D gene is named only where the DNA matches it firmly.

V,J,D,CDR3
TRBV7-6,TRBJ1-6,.,CASSEGGVLPLHF
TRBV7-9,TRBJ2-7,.,CASSYRQDLTYEQYF
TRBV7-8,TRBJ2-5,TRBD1,CASSLAPSTGDLGETQYF
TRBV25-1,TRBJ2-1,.,CASSESAFVEQFF
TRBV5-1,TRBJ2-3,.,CASSPDRSSSTDTQYF
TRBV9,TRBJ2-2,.,CASSVVMQGPQGPGELFF
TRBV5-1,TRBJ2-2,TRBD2,CASSSRGGVSAGELFF
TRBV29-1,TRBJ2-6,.,CSVDGSGANVLTF
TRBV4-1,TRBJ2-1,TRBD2,CASSQSGETYNEQFF
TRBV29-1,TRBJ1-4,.,CSGPGRLNEKLFF